The T cell receptor beta chain described here comes from a study of blood T cell repertoires in COVID-19. TCRdb keeps only in-frame clones here, not all; method: immunoSEQ multiplex PCR. This sample carries roughly 32,000 clones, 87% of them seen once, and the ten largest clones take over 13%. With 6 bases removed from V and 8 bases from J, the gap between germline ends came to 16 bases. CDR3 length equals 13 residues. The source is a man in his 60s with active COVID-19. The J gene is TRBJ1-2, the V gene TRBV12-3 or TRBV12-4, with D tentatively TRBD1 (6 bases). Sequencing used peripheral blood. The CDR3 bases are TGTGCCAGCAGCAAACAGGGTTTGCGCGGCTACACCTTC. Protein: CASSKQGLRGYTF.